This TCR beta chain was recovered during a study of T cells after yellow fever vaccination. General study results and limits: A weaker secondary response peaked on day 5, the primary on day 15. Any FACS-sorted repertoire could hold abundant clonotypes that contaminate it from the bulk population. Most primary-vaccination clones recurred post-booster (roughly 96% CD4, more than 85% CD8).

Researchers made TCR cDNA using 5'RACE template switching, and this step added a universal primer site and UMIs. TCRdb used MiXCR to reprocess the 5' RACE reads, holding one entry per CDR3 protein. Among some 670,000 distinct CDR3 sequences, more than 9% were seen once, and the ten largest hold about 15%. Germline V gene sequence: CDR1 LGHNA, CDR2 YSLEER. V dropped 1 base and J dropped 11 bases, with 14 bases sitting between them. This CDR3 is 13 amino acids long. This clonotype occurred a few times. No antigen is known for it. Sequencing was performed on PBMCs, taken on the day of the yellow fever booster vaccination. The clonotype comes from a man aged 30 to 39 who received the YFV17D yellow fever vaccine. The chain employs TRBV4-3 and TRBJ1-1; the D is unclear. The CDR3 DNA reads TGCGCCAGCAGCCAAGCTCGAGGGATGTGGGCTTTCTTT. It codes for CASSQARGMWAFF.